The 29 T cell receptor beta chains listed next were all sequenced from one sample in a study of tumor-infiltrating lymphocytes in primary liver carcinoma (dated by TCRdb to about 2017). Sequencing instrument: Illumina HiSeq 2500. A constant-region primer and ProtoScript II reverse transcriptase were used to reverse-transcribe TCRbeta-specific cDNA from 500 ng total RNA. TCRbeta libraries were built with three nested multiplex PCR rounds, a slightly modified ARM-PCR procedure. Each of the first two PCR rounds ran for 10 cycles and used multiplex TRBV1-TRBV30 forward primers together with a Cbeta reverse primer. Clones were called with MiXCR by TCRdb after fastp trimmed the public reads at Q25, and only in-frame beta chains were retained. Identical CDR3 protein sequences are pooled into one entry, listed with their most common genes and DNA. The sample has about 310,000 distinct CDR3 sequences on record, around three fifths of them singletons. The leading ten clones occupy roughly 10% of the sample.

Blood RNA was extracted from unsorted whole blood using TRIzol reagent, and germline DNA was obtained with the DNeasy Blood & Tissue kit. Source material: peripheral blood. Every receptor here comes from a man aged 35-49 years with primary liver carcinoma and hepatitis B virus infection.

This clonotype was seen a handful of times. The chain carries TRBV5-4 and TRBJ2-2, with 8 bases lining up with TRBD2. With V trimmed by 7 bases and J by 3 bases, 5 bases remained unmatched. Germline V CDR1 and CDR2: SGHNT, YYREEE (reference sequence). This CDR3 is 14 amino acids long. The CDR3 DNA reads as TGTGCCAGCTACCGGCGGGGGGACACCGGGGAGCTGTTTTTT. It codes for CASYRRGDTGELFF.

About this clonotype itself: Just one base apart from a much larger clone, this may be a read error. This chain joins TRBV10-3 and TRBJ2-3; 14 positions match TRBD2. This CDR3 contains 19 residues. Per the germline V gene, CDR1 is ENHRY and CDR2 is SYGVKD. Trimming took 3 bases from V and 1 from J; bases not matched to a gene: 9. The CDR3 sequence: CAISEIGLAGGGGTDTQYF. As DNA, the CDR3 is TGTGCCATCAGTGAAATTGGACTAGCGGGAGGAGGTGGCACAGATACGCAGTATTTT.

As to this clonotype: This may be a read error, as it is one base from a much larger clone. This chain links TRBV12-3 or TRBV12-4 with TRBJ2-5; TRBD1 matches 7 bases. This CDR3 has 15 amino acids. CDR3 region: CASSLGQGVAETQCF. The CDR3 nucleotides are TGTGCCAGCAGTTTAGGACAGGGTGTTGCAGAGACCCAGTGCTTC.

About this clonotype: One junction end disagrees with the germline gene, perhaps due to a read error. The CDR3 DNA follows: TGTGCCAGCAGCAGCCTTATTCGGGACATTCAATACTTC. This codes for CASSSLIRDIQYF. The chain is built from TRBV6-5 and TRBJ2-4; D is perhaps TRBD1 (6 bases). Germline assignment: CDR1 MNHEY and CDR2 SVGAGI. CDR3 length: 13 amino acids.

This clonotype was found many times. The chain carries TRBV14 and TRBJ2-7, with D unclear. Germline CDR1 and CDR2: SGHDN and FVKESK. CDR3 length equals 16 residues. Between the trimmed V and J ends, which lost 1 base and 0 bases, there was a span of 13 bases. The DNA for the CDR3 is TGTGCCAGCAGCCAAGGAGGTCAGCTACTCTCCTACGAGCAGTACTTC. Translated, it gives CASSQGGQLLSYEQYF.

This clonotype was observed a handful of times. A much larger clone differs by one base, so this may be a read error. The chain links TRBV29-1 to TRBJ2-3; 10 positions match TRBD2. The V segment lost 5 bases and the J segment 4 bases; nucleotides outside the gene matches: 12. Germline V CDR1 and CDR2: SQVTM, ANQGSEA. CDR3 length equals 16 residues. In DNA form, the CDR3 reads TGCAGCGTTCCCTATCCTAGCGGGAGAGAGGCAGATACGCAGTATTTT. It yields the protein CSVPYPSGREADTQYF.

Ten or more counts support this clonotype. The chain joins TRBV11-3 to TRBJ2-1; D gene ambiguous. The V and J ends lost 3 bases and 8 bases respectively, with 11 bases between them. Per the germline V gene, CDR1 is SGHNT and CDR2 is YENEEA. This CDR3 has 13 residues. The CDR3 nucleotides read TGTGCCAGCAGCTTTGGTGGTGGGCATGAGCAGTTCTTC. It encodes CASSFGGGHEQFF. The full variable domain, completed using reference TRBV11-3 and TRBJ2-1, is EAGVVQSPRYKIIEKKQPVAFWCNPISGHNTLYWYLQNLGQGPELLIRYENEEAVDDSQLPKDRFSAERLKGVDSTLKIQPAELGDSAVYLCASSFGGGHEQFFGPGTRLTVL.

Worth noting for this clonotype: A much larger clone sits a single nucleotide away, making a read error possible. The chain joins TRBV5-5 to TRBJ2-7, with D unresolved. Germline CDR1 reads SGHKS; CDR2 reads YYEKEE (reference sequence). CDR3 size: 14 residues. V dropped 5 bases and J dropped 5 bases, with 17 bases sitting between them. In DNA, the CDR3 is TGTGCCAGCAGATTTGTTTTAGTCAGCGACGAGCAGTACTTC. It specifies CASRFVLVSDEQYF. Based on the CDR3 plus reference TRBV5-5 and TRBJ2-7, the full variable domain is DAGVTQSPTHLIKTRGQQVTLRCSPISGHKSVSWYQQVLGQGPQFIFQYYEKEERGRGNFPDRFSARQFPNYSSELNVNALLLGDSALYLCASRFVLVSDEQYFGPGTRLTVT.

About this clonotype: A much larger clone lies one base from this, so it may be a read error. This chain joins TRBV10-3 and TRBJ2-7; TRBD2 agrees at 13 bases. CDR1 ENHRY and CDR2 SYGVKD come from the germline V gene. This CDR3 spans 14 amino acids. In nucleotides, the CDR3 is TGTGCCATCAGTGGGACTAGCGGGAGCTACGATCAGTACTTC. Protein product: CAISGTSGSYDQYF.

This rearrangement joins TRBV4-2 to TRBJ1-1; D not resolved. CDR1 is LGHNA, CDR2 YNFKEQ, per germline. The CDR3 consists of 16 residues. The V gene lost 2 bases and the J gene lost 4 bases, with 17 bases spanning the gap. Here the CDR3 reads CASSQPSTMSVTEAFF. The CDR3 DNA sequence: TGTGCCAGCAGCCAACCATCGACAATGTCGGTCACTGAAGCTTTCTTT.

The V and J genes are TRBV10-3 and TRBJ2-7, with a possible D match to TRBD2 (5 bases). Germline CDR1 and CDR2: ENHRY and SYGVKD. CDR3 length equals 14 residues. V was trimmed by 4 bases and J by 3 bases, leaving 13 bases between them. CDR3 DNA: TGTGCCATCAGTGGGACTGGTGGGAGCTACGAGCAGTACTTC. Protein sequence: CAISGTGGSYEQYF.

As concerns this clonotype: One junction end does not reproduce the germline sequence, and a read error may be involved. The V and J genes are TRBV5-1 and TRBJ2-1; 7 nucleotides agree with TRBD2. The CDR3 loop spans 16 amino acids. Germline CDR1 and CDR2: SGHRS and YFSETQ. The CDR3, as DNA: TGCGCCAGCAGCTTGGATGGGAGGGCCATACACAATGAGCGGTTCTTC. Translating it yields CASSLDGRAIHNERFF.

Comment on this clonotype: A much more abundant neighbour one base away suggests this may be a read error. The gene calls are TRBV12-3 or TRBV12-4 and TRBJ2-7; 10 positions match TRBD1. The CDR3 length is 14 residues. J lost 1 base, V lost 10 bases, and 7 bases had no gene match. CDR3 loop: CAIRTGQGSYEQYF. The CDR3 DNA sequence: TGTGCCATCAGAACGGGACAGGGGTCCTACGAGCAGTACTTC.

A few counts support this clonotype. Being one base from a much bigger clone, this may be a read error. The chain is built from TRBV4-3 and TRBJ2-3, with D perhaps TRBD2 (6 bases). The CDR3 consists of 15 residues. CDR1 and CDR2 (germline): LGHNA, YSLEER. The CDR3 region is CASSQAGVSTDTHYF. The CDR3 nucleotides read TGCGCCAGCAGCCAAGCGGGGGTGAGCACAGATACGCACTATTTT.

The chain links TRBV5-1 to TRBJ1-1; tentatively, D is TRBD1 (6 bases). Trimming took 4 bases from V and 5 from J, leaving 12 bases between them. This CDR3 region has 13 residues. The germline gives CDR1 SGHRS, CDR2 YFSETQ. For the CDR3, the DNA is TGCGCCAGCAGCCCTCAGACAGGAACTGAAGCTTTCTTT. It translates to CASSPQTGTEAFF.

A word on this clonotype: This sequence may be a read error, since a much larger clone differs from it by one base. The chain joins TRBV12-3 or TRBV12-4 to TRBJ2-1, with a weak D call TRBD2 (5 bases). This CDR3 has 16 amino acids. V lost 2 bases, J lost 3 bases, and 14 bases lay in between. CDR3 bases: TGTGCCAGCAGTTTATCCGGGATAGGGATCTACAATGAGCAGTTCTTC. Its protein is CASSLSGIGIYNEQFF.

About this clonotype: At one boundary the junction diverges from the germline segment, which might be a read error. The chain joins TRBV4-3 to TRBJ2-1; 7 bases line up with TRBD2. CDR1 and CDR2 (germline): LGHNA, YSLEER. CDR3 length: 15 amino acids. The CDR3 loop is CASSQAGPFYSEQFF. CDR3 nucleotide sequence: TGCGCCAGCAGTCAAGCGGGACCCTTTTATTCTGAGCAGTTCTTC.

This clonotype turned up a few times. The chain couples TRBV5-1 to TRBJ1-1; weak D call: TRBD1 (5 bases). Trimming pared 0 bases from V and 5 bases from J, leaving 8 bases between. Per germline, CDR1 SGHRS and CDR2 YFSETQ. The CDR3 spans 13 residues. The CDR3: CASSLGRQTEAFF. CDR3 coding DNA: TGCGCCAGCAGCTTGGGGAGACAGACTGAAGCTTTCTTT. The full variable domain, completed using reference TRBV5-1 and TRBJ1-1, is KAGVTQTPRYLIKTRGQQVTLSCSPISGHRSVSWYQQTPGQGLQFLFEYFSETQRNKGNFPGRFSGRQFSNSRSEMNVSTLELGDSALYLCASSLGRQTEAFFGQGTRLTVV.

Remarks on this clonotype: At one of its ends the junction is not consistent with the germline gene, which may arise from a read error. The chain employs TRBV6-2 or TRBV6-3 and TRBJ2-1; D is undetermined. The CDR3 is made up of 14 amino acids. Germline values: CDR1 MNHEY, CDR2 SVGEGT. The CDR3 DNA reads as TGTACCAGCAGTTACTCGATTTGGGTTTCGGAGCAGTTCTTC. It codes for CTSSYSIWVSEQFF.

This chain joins TRBV24-1 and TRBJ2-7; possible D gene TRBD2, 5 bases. The CDR3 runs to 11 residues. Trimming removed 4 bases at V and 9 bases at J, with 9 bases between. Germline V gene lookup returns CDR1 KGHDR and CDR2 SFDVKD. CDR3 region: CATSDGVMQYF. For the CDR3, the DNA is TGTGCCACCAGTGACGGGGTAATGCAGTACTTC.

This chain uses TRBV7-9 with TRBJ2-3; D perhaps matches TRBD1 (6 bases). Trimming took 2 bases from V and 4 from J, leaving 22 bases between them. The V gene's germline CDR1 is SEHNR and CDR2 FQNEAQ (reference sequence). This CDR3 region has 18 residues. DNA for the CDR3: TGTGCCAGCAGCTTATATCGGGACCGGGACAAGGGGGCAGATACGCAGTATTTT. This translates into CASSLYRDRDKGADTQYF.

This clonotype was counted only a few times. This chain joins TRBV5-5 and TRBJ1-1, with a tentative D call TRBD1 (5 bases). Germline V CDR1 and CDR2: SGHKS, YYEKEE (reference sequence). The length of the CDR3 is 15 residues. V was cut by 5 bases and J by 1 base, with 15 bases left in between. This CDR3 reads CASRGDRHTNTEAFF. Here the CDR3 DNA reads TGTGCCAGCAGAGGGGATCGGCATACGAACACTGAAGCTTTCTTT.

This clonotype occurred a few times. The chain employs TRBV28 and TRBJ2-1; D possibly uses TRBD1 or TRBD2 (5 bases each). With 4 bases removed from V and 9 bases from J, the gap between germline ends came to 13 bases. The CDR3 contains 13 residues. CDR1 and CDR2 from the germline V gene are MDHEN and SYDVKM. The CDR3 loop is CASSSGTAGEQFF. CDR3 sequence (DNA): TGTGCCAGCAGTTCTGGGACGGCGGGTGAGCAGTTCTTC.

Note on this clonotype: One end of the junction fails to match germline, which may point to a read error. The chain recombines TRBV10-3 with TRBJ2-2; possible D gene TRBD2, 5 bases. The germline gives CDR1 ENHRY, CDR2 SYGVKD. This CDR3 is built from 14 residues. CDR3 protein: CAIGEYANTGELFF. CDR3 bases: TGTGCCATCGGTGAGTACGCGAACACCGGGGAGCTGTTTTTC.

About this clonotype itself: At one end, the junction sequence differs from germline, possibly due to a read error. This chain links TRBV29-1 with TRBJ2-3; 8 bases are a match to TRBD2. The CDR3 is made up of 15 amino acids. CDR1 is SQVTM and CDR2 is ANQGSEA in the germline V gene. CDR3 region: CSAVPLAGGTDAQYF. The DNA for the CDR3 is TGCAGCGCCGTCCCTCTGGCGGGAGGCACAGATGCGCAGTATTTT.

About this clonotype: One base away lies a much larger clone, so this may be a sequencing read error. The gene calls are TRBV6-5 and TRBJ2-3, with 13 bases identical to TRBD2. Unmatched junction bases numbered 5, after V lost 2 bases and J lost 6 bases. Germline CDR1 MNHEY, CDR2 SVGAGI. This CDR3 contains 16 residues. In DNA form, the CDR3 reads TGTGCCAGCAGTTACGGGGGACTAGCGGGATTTGATACGCAGTATTTT. Translated: CASSYGGLAGFDTQYF.

Comment on this clonotype: A read error may be the cause here, since a much bigger clone is one base away. The chain has TRBV4-3 and TRBJ2-3; 13 bases fit TRBD2. The CDR3 runs to 17 residues. Germline V gives CDR1 LGHNA, CDR2 YSLEER. Germline trimming cut 1 base from V and 4 bases from J; bases unmatched to any gene: 5. CDR3 sequence reads: CASSQGTSGGVPDTQYF. In nucleotides, the CDR3 is TGCGCCAGCAGCCAAGGGACTAGCGGGGGAGTCCCAGATACGCAGTATTTT.

Points on this clonotype: The conserved phenylalanine or tryptophan normally closing the CDR3 is absent here, so this likely arose from a read error. The V and J genes are TRBV28 and TRBJ2-1; 13 bases are a match to TRBD2. J lost 0 bases, V lost 3 bases, and 8 bases had no gene match. Germline V gene lookup returns CDR1 MDHEN and CDR2 SYDVKM. The CDR3 runs 19 residues. The DNA for the CDR3 is TGTGCCAGCAGTTTTGCGGGACTAGCGGGATCGAGCTCCTACAATGAGCAGTTCTCC. It encodes CASSFAGLAGSSSYNEQFS.

Notes on this clonotype: At one end the junction does not follow the germline gene, possibly because of a read error. This sequence joins TRBV7-9 and TRBJ2-2; D call uncertain. The germline gives CDR1 SEHNR, CDR2 FQNEAQ (reference sequence). CDR3 length equals 16 residues. Here the CDR3 DNA reads TGTGTCAGCACCAATTTGATAGGGCCGAACACCGGGGAGCTGTTTTTT. It is translated as CVSTNLIGPNTGELFF. Filled out from reference TRBV7-9 and TRBJ2-2, the complete variable domain reads DTGVSQNPRHKITKRGQNVTFRCDPISEHNRLYWYRQTLGQGPEFLTYFQNEAQLEKSRLLSDRFSAERPKGSFSTLEIQRTEQGDSAMYLCVSTNLIGPNTGELFFGEGSRLTVL.